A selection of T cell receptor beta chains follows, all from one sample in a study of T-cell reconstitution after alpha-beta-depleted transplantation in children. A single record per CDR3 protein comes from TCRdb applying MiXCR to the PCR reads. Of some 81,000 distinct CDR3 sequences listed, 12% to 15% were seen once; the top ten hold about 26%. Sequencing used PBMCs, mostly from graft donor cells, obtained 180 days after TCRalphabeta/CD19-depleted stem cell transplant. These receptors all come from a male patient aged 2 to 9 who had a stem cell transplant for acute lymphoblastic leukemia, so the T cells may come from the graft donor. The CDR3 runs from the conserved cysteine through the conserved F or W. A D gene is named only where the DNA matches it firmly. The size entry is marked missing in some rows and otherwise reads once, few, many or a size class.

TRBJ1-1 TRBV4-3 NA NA TGCGCCAGCAGCCACCAGACAGTGACTGAAGCTTTCTTT CASSHQTVTEAFF
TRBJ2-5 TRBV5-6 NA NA TGTGCCAGCAGCATGAAAGAGACCCAGTACTTC CASSMKETQYF
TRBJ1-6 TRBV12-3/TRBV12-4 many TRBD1 TGTGCCAGCAGTAGGACAGGATTGCATTCACCCCTCCACTTT CASSRTGLHSPLHF
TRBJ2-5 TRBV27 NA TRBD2 TGTGCCAGCAGTTCGTTGACTAGCGGGAGGGCAAAAGAGACCCAGTACTTC CASSSLTSGRAKETQYF
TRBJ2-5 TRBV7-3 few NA TGTGCCAGCAGCTTACTCGGGAAGACCCAGTACTTC CASSLLGKTQYF
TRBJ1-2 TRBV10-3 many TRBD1 TGTGCCATCGGGGGACAGTTGGAGGGCTATGGCTACACCTTC CAIGGQLEGYGYTF
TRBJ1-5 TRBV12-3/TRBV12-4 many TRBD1 TGTGCCAGCAGGAGGGGGCCGAGCAATCAGCCCCAGCATTTT CASRRGPSNQPQHF
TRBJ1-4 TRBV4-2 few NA TGTGCCAGCAGCCAAGAAGCCGTCAATGAAAAACTGTTTTTT CASSQEAVNEKLFF
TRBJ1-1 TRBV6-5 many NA TGTGCCAGCAGTTATCGGGGCCCAGCCATTGAAGCTTTCTTT CASSYRGPAIEAFF
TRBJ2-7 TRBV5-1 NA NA TGCGCCAGCAGCTTGACGTATTCCTACGAGCAGTACTTC CASSLTYSYEQYF